This T cell receptor beta chain was sequenced during a study of blood T cell repertoires in COVID-19. Study background: Samples came from the United States, Italy and Spain, spanning acute and convalescent COVID-19. In each case, the material was cDNA or gDNA derived from T cells, B-cell-depleted T cells, or PBMCs.

This CDR3 has 15 residues. Germline-derived CDR1 and CDR2 are KGHSH and LQKENI. Trimming at V came to 0 bases and at J to 6 bases, leaving 4 bases not matched to a gene. In the original processing: Nucleated cell counts were estimated from reference gene primer amplification. Assay used: immunoSEQ multiplex PCR; TCRdb lists only in-frame clones, some missing. For V, J and clone size, that table is used; D and trimming come from the DNA. This sample carries roughly 310,000 clones, under 90% of them seen once, and the ten largest clones take roughly 2.9%. Seattle participants joined during active infection and were tracked over time.

The specimen sequenced was peripheral blood. This receptor was identified in a woman in her twenties or thirties with COVID-19, enrolled during active disease. The V and J genes are TRBV18 and TRBJ2-1; 8 positions match TRBD1. This CDR3 is CASSPPGQEFNEQFF. For the CDR3, the DNA is TGTGCCAGCTCACCACCGGGACAGGAGTTCAATGAGCAGTTCTTC.